This entry lists 15 T cell receptor beta chains sequenced from one sample in a study of T cell responses to AZD1222 COVID-19 vaccine. Measured with immunoSEQ multiplex PCR; TCRdb has only the in-frame clones, and not every one. There are roughly 100,000 clones in the sample; roughly 91% occur only once, and about 9.7% lies in the top ten. The sequencing here drew on peripheral blood, taken on day 0 of AZD1222 vaccination. The receptor source for this set is an adult in good health.

V is TRBV2 and J is TRBJ2-1; no reliable D call. The germline CDR1 and CDR2 sequences are SNHLY and FYNNEI. V dropped 2 bases and J dropped 5 bases, with 7 bases sitting between them. This CDR3 spans 13 amino acids. The CDR3: CASSELANNEQFF. CDR3 coding DNA: TGTGCCAGCAGTGAACTGGCTAACAATGAGCAGTTCTTC. The full variable domain, its missing parts supplied by reference TRBV2 and TRBJ2-1, is EPEVTQTPSHQVTQMGQEVILRCVPISNHLYFYWYRQILGQKVEFLVSFYNNEISEKSEIFDDQFSVERPDGSNFTLKIRSTKLEDSAMYFCASSELANNEQFFGPGTRLTVL.

This clone has more than one count but fewer than ten. V usage is TRBV11-2 and J usage is TRBJ2-1; no clear D. This CDR3 is 12 amino acids long. Germline V gene sequence: CDR1 SGHAT, CDR2 FQNNGV. V dropped 5 bases and J dropped 6 bases, with 8 bases sitting between them. CDR3 nucleotide sequence: TGTGCCAGCAGCGCCCAGGCCAATGAGCAGTTCTTC. It yields the protein CASSAQANEQFF.

The V gene is TRBV3-1 (or the pseudogene TRBV3-2), the J gene TRBJ2-1; no clear D. Trimming shortened V by 0 bases and J by 3 bases, and 9 bases separated the two germline ends. Per the germline V gene, CDR1 is LGHDT and CDR2 is YNNKEL (reference sequence). The CDR3 is made up of 15 amino acids. In DNA, the CDR3 is TGTGCCAGCAGCCAAGATACCGGTAGCTACAATGAGCAGTTCTTC. Translated, it gives CASSQDTGSYNEQFF.

The gene calls are TRBV6-5 and TRBJ2-2; 7 nucleotides line up with TRBD2. CDR3 length equals 15 residues. CDR1 is MNHEY and CDR2 is SVGAGI in the germline V gene. V lost 6 bases, J lost 0 bases, and 4 bases stayed unmatched. The CDR3 coding sequence is TGTGCCAGCAGAAGAGCGGGAACGAACACCGGGGAGCTGTTTTTT. Translating it yields CASRRAGTNTGELFF.

The J gene is TRBJ2-7, the V gene TRBV7-2; D tentatively reads TRBD1 or TRBD2 (5 bases each). The V gene lost 0 bases and the J gene lost 5 bases, with 17 bases spanning the gap. The CDR3 spans 16 residues. Germline values: CDR1 SGHTA, CDR2 FQGNSA. CDR3 coding DNA: TGTGCCAGCAGCTTAGCCGCAGGGAGTGTTGTCGACGAGCAGTACTTC. Amino acid sequence: CASSLAAGSVVDEQYF.

This rearrangement joins TRBV5-1 to TRBJ2-5; the D gene is possibly TRBD2 (5 bases). Germline-derived CDR1 and CDR2 are SGHRS and YFSETQ. Trimming cost V 4 bases and J 5 bases, with 12 bases left between them. This CDR3 has 13 amino acids. CDR3 sequence (DNA): TGCGCCAGCAGCGGCAGCGGCACGGAGACCCAGTACTTC. Translation: CASSGSGTETQYF.

The rearrangement uses TRBV5-1 and TRBJ1-4, with D perhaps matching TRBD1 (6 bases). CDR3 length: 15 amino acids. Germline assignment: CDR1 SGHRS and CDR2 YFSETQ. Trimming pared 4 bases from V and 7 bases from J, leaving 17 bases between. Here the CDR3 reads CASSGAGTSFEKLFF. CDR3 in DNA: TGCGCCAGCAGCGGCGCCGGGACATCATTTGAAAAACTGTTTTTT.

This chain joins TRBV28 and TRBJ1-2; TRBD1 matches 8 bases. Per germline, CDR1 MDHEN and CDR2 SYDVKM. There are 14 residues in the CDR3. The V and J ends lost 6 bases and 9 bases, in that order; junction bases with no gene match: 12. Written as DNA, the CDR3 is TGTGCCAGCAGCACGCATCAGGGGGCTCGGAGCTACACCTTC. This sequence encodes CASSTHQGARSYTF.

V and J are TRBV29-1 and TRBJ2-7; 8 bases fit TRBD2. In germline, CDR1 is SQVTM, CDR2 ANQGSEA. V was clipped by 1 base and J by 4 bases; unmatched bases: 3. The CDR3 is 13 residues long. The CDR3 here is CSVEGPGGYEQYF. The CDR3 DNA reads TGCAGCGTTGAAGGGCCGGGGGGGTACGAGCAGTACTTC.

The chain employs TRBV28 and TRBJ2-1; perhaps TRBD2 as D (9 bases). CDR3 length: 15 amino acids. V gave up 7 bases and J gave up 9 bases, with 22 bases separating them. Germline V gene lookup returns CDR1 MDHEN and CDR2 SYDVKM. The CDR3 DNA follows: TGTGCCAGCACCCAGGGGGCTAGCGGGAAGGTTGAGCAGTTCTTC. Translation gives CASTQGASGKVEQFF.

The chain is built from TRBV28 and TRBJ2-2; 9 bases fit TRBD1. This CDR3 comprises 16 residues. CDR1 and CDR2 from the germline V gene are MDHEN and SYDVKM. After removal of 8 bases from V and 2 bases from J, the junction contained 9 bases not matched to a gene. CDR3 sequence reads: CASGGPGQGNTGELFF. The CDR3 DNA follows: TGTGCCAGCGGTGGACCGGGACAGGGTAACACCGGGGAGCTGTTTTTT.

As for this clone: Other DNA sequences in the sample encode the same CDR3. The rearrangement links TRBV18 to TRBJ1-3; D unresolved. V lost 0 bases, J lost 4 bases, and 4 bases lay in between. In germline, CDR1 is KGHSH, CDR2 LQKENI. The CDR3 extends over 13 amino acids. The CDR3 here is CASSPPAGNTIYF. The CDR3 DNA is TGTGCCAGCTCACCACCGGCAGGAAACACCATATATTTT.

This chain connects TRBV7-9 to TRBJ2-1; a possible D gene is TRBD2 (6 bases). Trimming took 1 base from V and 3 from J, leaving 10 bases between them. The V gene's germline CDR1 is SEHNR and CDR2 FQNEAQ (reference sequence). This CDR3 region has 15 residues. CDR3 region: CASSLGQDYYNEQFF. CDR3 bases: TGTGCCAGCAGCTTAGGCCAGGACTACTACAATGAGCAGTTCTTC.

The chain recombines TRBV6-2 or TRBV6-3 with TRBJ1-1, with TRBD1 as a possible D gene (5 bases). Germline V gene lookup returns CDR1 MNHEY and CDR2 SVGEGT. Trimming cost V 3 bases and J 1 base, with 12 bases left between them. The CDR3 contains 15 residues. DNA for the CDR3: TGTGCCAGCAGTTATGGCTCCAGGGCGAACACTGAAGCTTTCTTT. This translates into CASSYGSRANTEAFF.

CDR3 in DNA: TGTGCCAGCAGCGTAGCGGACAGCTCCCGTTTTGAAAAACTGTTTTTT. Protein: CASSVADSSRFEKLFF. The chain joins TRBV9 to TRBJ1-4, with D maybe TRBD1 (6 bases). CDR3 length: 16 amino acids. Trimming stripped 0 bases from V and 7 bases from J, with 16 bases between. Germline V gives CDR1 SGDLS, CDR2 YYNGEE.